This T cell receptor beta chain was retrieved from a study of CD8 T cells in ankylosing spondylitis. Libraries of TCR beta came from quantitative 5'-RACE with molecular barcodes. TCRdb analysed the 5' RACE reads with MiXCR anew, one entry per CDR3 protein. The table shows approximately 180,000 distinct CDR3 sequences, with about 20% occurring only once. Overall study findings and caveats: It appeared that ankylosing spondylitis blood was characterized by a TCR beta motif of roughly 8 highly homologous variants.

Germline-derived CDR1 and CDR2 are MNHEY and SVGEGT. Trimming took 6 bases from V and 4 from J; bases not matched to a gene: 4. The CDR3 covers 14 residues. In the case of this clonotype: The antigen remains unidentified.

This TCR was sampled from a male donor aged 10 to 30 with ankylosing spondylitis or in good health (not recorded which). The chain has TRBV6-2 or TRBV6-3 and TRBJ2-5; TRBD2 matches 11 bases. Source material: blood, either unsorted or a sorted T cell fraction (not recorded which). CDR3 loop: CASSPTSGRETQYF. The CDR3 DNA reads as TGTGCCAGCAGCCCAACTAGCGGGAGAGAGACCCAGTACTTC.